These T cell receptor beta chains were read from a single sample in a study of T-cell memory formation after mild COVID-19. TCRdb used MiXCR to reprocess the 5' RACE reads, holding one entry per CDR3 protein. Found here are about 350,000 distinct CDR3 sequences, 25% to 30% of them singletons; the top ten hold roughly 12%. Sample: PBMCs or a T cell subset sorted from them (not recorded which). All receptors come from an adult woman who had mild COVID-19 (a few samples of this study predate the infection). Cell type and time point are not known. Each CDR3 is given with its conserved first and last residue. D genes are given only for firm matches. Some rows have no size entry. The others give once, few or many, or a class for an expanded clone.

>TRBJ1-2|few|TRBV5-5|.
TGTGCCAGCAGCCAGGGACTGCGAGGCTACACCTTC
CASSQGLRGYTF
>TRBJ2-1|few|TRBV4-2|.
TGTGCCAGCAGAAGGACTCCCCTCAATGAGCAGTTCTTC
CASRRTPLNEQFF
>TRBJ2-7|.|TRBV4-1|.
TGCGCCAGCAGCGCATACAGAGGGGGCGAGCAGTACTTC
CASSAYRGGEQYF
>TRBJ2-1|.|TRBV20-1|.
TGCAGTGGGTCGACCGGGACACGCTACAATGAGCAGTTCTTC
CSGSTGTRYNEQFF
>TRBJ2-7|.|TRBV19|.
TGTGCCAGTAGTACTCTCGATTACAGGGCCGAGCAGTACTTC
CASSTLDYRAEQYF
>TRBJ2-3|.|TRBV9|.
TGTGCCAGCAGCGTAGTAGCTAGCGTGAGCACAGATACGCAGTATTTT
CASSVVASVSTDTQYF
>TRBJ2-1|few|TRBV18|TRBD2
TGTGCCAGCTCACCACCGGTAGCGGGAGTGTACAATGAGCAGTTCTTC
CASSPPVAGVYNEQFF
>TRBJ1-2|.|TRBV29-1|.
TGCAGCGTTGAGTCTGTATATGGCTACACCTTC
CSVESVYGYTF
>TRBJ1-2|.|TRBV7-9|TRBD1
TGTGCCAGCAGCCCTGATACAGGGGGCTATGGCTACACCTTC
CASSPDTGGYGYTF
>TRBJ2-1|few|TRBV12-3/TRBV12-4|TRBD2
TGTGCCAGCAGTCCGCTGCCTAGCGGAGAGCAGTTCTTC
CASSPLPSGEQFF
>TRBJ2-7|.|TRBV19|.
TGTGCCAGTAGTATGCACAGGGCCTACGAGCAGTACTTC
CASSMHRAYEQYF
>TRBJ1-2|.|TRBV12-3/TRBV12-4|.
TGTGCCAGCAGTTTAATCGGGCAGGGAAATTCCTATGGCTACACCTTC
CASSLIGQGNSYGYTF
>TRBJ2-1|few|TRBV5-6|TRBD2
TGTGCCAGCAGCGCGGGCCAGCGGGAGGGCCATGAGCAGTTCTTC
CASSAGQREGHEQFF
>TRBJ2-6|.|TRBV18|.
TGTGCCAGCTCACCCCAAGGGGGGGCTAACTCTGGGGCCAACGTCCTGACTTTC
CASSPQGGANSGANVLTF
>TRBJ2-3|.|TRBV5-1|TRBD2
TGCGCCAGCAGCTTGGAGGGTAGCGGGAGTTCTGATACGCAGTATTTT
CASSLEGSGSSDTQYF
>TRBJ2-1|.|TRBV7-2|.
TGTGCCAGCAGCTTAAATTACAATGAGCAGTTCTTC
CASSLNYNEQFF
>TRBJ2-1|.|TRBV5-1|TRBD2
TGCGCCAGCAGCTGGGTTAGCGGGAGGCAGGGTGAGCAGTTCTTC
CASSWVSGRQGEQFF
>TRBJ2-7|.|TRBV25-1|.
TGTGCCAGCAGTGGTAGCAGGGCCGCTGATTTGGACGAGCAGTACTTC
CASSGSRAADLDEQYF
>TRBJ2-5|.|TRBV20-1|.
TGCAGTGCTAGAGTAGGAACAGAGGTTCAAGAGACCCAGTACTTC
CSARVGTEVQETQYF
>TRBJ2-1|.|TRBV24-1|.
TGTGCCACCAGTCTTTACAATGAGCAGTTCTTC
CATSLYNEQFF
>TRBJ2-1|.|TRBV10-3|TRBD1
TGTGCCATCAGTCCCGGGACAGGGAGGGACAATGAGCAGTTCTTC
CAISPGTGRDNEQFF
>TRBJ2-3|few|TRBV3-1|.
TGTGCCAGCAAAACCGACAGCGGGACAGATACGCAGTATTTT
CASKTDSGTDTQYF
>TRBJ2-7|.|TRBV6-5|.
TGTGCCAGCAGTTCCCTCAGTCAGGGTGGCGAGCAGTACTTC
CASSSLSQGGEQYF
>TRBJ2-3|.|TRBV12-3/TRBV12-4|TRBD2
TGTGCCAGCACCGAGGGACTAGCGGGAGGGGGCACAGATACGCAGTATTTT
CASTEGLAGGGTDTQYF
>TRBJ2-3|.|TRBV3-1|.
TGTGCCAGCAGCCACTGGGACGGCACAGATACGCAGTATTTT
CASSHWDGTDTQYF
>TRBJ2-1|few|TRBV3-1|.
TGTGCCAGCAGCCAAGGGGCGGGGCCATACAATGAGCAGTTCTTC
CASSQGAGPYNEQFF
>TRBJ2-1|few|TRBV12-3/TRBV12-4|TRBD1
TGTGCCAGCAGTTTAGTAGGGACAGGGGGGGCCTACAATGAGCAGTTCTTC
CASSLVGTGGAYNEQFF
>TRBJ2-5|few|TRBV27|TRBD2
TGTGCCAGCAGCTACCGACTAGCGGGGGTACACCAAGAGACCCAGTACTTC
CASSYRLAGVHQETQYF
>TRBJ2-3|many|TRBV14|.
TGTGCCAGCAGCCAAGATCGGGCTACAGATACGCAGTATTTT
CASSQDRATDTQYF
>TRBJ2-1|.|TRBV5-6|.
TGTGCCAGCAGCTTGGGGGGGGCGGGAGTCGGTTTCTATGAGCAGTTCTTC
CASSLGGAGVGFYEQFF
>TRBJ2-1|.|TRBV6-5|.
TGTGCCAGCAGTTACTCGGGGCCCTACAATGAGCAGTTCTTC
CASSYSGPYNEQFF
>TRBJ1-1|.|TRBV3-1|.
TGTGCCAGCAGCCAAGATGATGACGGGTACACTGAAGCTTTCTTT
CASSQDDDGYTEAFF